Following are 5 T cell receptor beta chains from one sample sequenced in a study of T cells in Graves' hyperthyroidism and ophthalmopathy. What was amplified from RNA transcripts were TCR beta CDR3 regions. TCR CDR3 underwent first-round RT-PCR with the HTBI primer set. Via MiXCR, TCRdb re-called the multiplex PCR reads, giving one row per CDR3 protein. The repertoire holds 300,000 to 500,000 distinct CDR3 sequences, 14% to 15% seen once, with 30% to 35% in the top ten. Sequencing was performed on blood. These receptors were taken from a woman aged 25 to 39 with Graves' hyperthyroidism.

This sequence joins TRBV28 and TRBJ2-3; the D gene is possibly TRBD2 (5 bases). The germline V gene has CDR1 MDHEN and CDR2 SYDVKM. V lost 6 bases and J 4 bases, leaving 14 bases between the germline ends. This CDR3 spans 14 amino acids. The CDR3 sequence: CASSRALAPDTQYF. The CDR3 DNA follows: TGTGCCAGCAGCCGAGCTCTAGCCCCAGATACGCAGTATTTT.

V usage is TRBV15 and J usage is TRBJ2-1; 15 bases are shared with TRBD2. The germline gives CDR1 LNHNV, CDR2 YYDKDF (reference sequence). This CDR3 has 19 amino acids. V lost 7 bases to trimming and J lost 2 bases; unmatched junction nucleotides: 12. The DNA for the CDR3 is TGTGCCACCACCGGCCTCGGGGGGACTAGCGGGAGGACCTACAATGAGCAGTTCTTC. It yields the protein CATTGLGGTSGRTYNEQFF.

The CDR3 bases are TGCGCCAGCAGCCAAGTTAAGGTGTACGGGAGTATCTACGAGCAGTACTTC. It codes for CASSQVKVYGSIYEQYF. The chain couples TRBV4-1 to TRBJ2-7; D possibly corresponds to TRBD2 (6 bases). Germline V gives CDR1 MGHRA, CDR2 YSYEKL. Trimming pared 1 base from V and 3 bases from J, leaving 19 bases between. This CDR3 has 17 amino acids.

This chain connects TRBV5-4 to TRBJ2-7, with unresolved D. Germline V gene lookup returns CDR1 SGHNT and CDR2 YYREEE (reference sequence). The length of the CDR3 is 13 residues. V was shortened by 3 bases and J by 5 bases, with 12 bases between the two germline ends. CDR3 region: CASSSGQNNEQYF. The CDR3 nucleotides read TGTGCCAGCAGCTCCGGCCAAAACAACGAGCAGTACTTC.

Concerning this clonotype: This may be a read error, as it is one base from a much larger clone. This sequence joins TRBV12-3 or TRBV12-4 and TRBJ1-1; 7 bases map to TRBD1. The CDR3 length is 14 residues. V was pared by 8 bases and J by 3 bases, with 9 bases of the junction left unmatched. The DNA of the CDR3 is TGTGCCAGCCGTTCAGGGGGATTTTACACTGAAGCTTTCTTT. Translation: CASRSGGFYTEAFF.